Following are 26 T cell receptor beta chains from one sample sequenced in a study of cytomegalovirus exposure and HLA in healthy donors. PCR involved 60 Vbeta and 13 Jbeta primers. Measured with immunoSEQ multiplex PCR; TCRdb has only the in-frame clones, and not every one. The table lists some 110,000 clones, approximately 81% of them singletons, with approximately 4% in the top ten. The specimen was PBMCs. These TCRs come from a man younger than 40 in good health and CMV-seropositive.

A single count supports this clone. This chain connects TRBV6-5 to TRBJ2-4; D might be TRBD1 (6 bases). Germline assignment: CDR1 MNHEY and CDR2 SVGAGI. With 2 bases removed from V and 12 bases from J, the gap between germline ends came to 20 bases. The CDR3 covers 15 residues. The CDR3 here is CASSYTLLGLDSQYF. In DNA, the CDR3 is TGTGCCAGCAGTTACACATTACTAGGCCTGGACAGTCAGTACTTC.

The J gene is TRBJ2-7, the V gene TRBV28; the match to TRBD1 covers 8 bases. Germline CDR1 and CDR2: MDHEN and SYDVKM. V trimming: 5 bases; J trimming: 6 bases; junction bases outside the gene matches: 9. The CDR3 extends over 14 amino acids. The CDR3, as DNA: TGTGCCAGCAGTCCGGGACAGGCGTCTTTCGAGCAGTACTTC. Its protein product is CASSPGQASFEQYF.

This clone was detected only a few times. The CDR3 here is CASSASGQGSFSGNTIYF. In nucleotides, the CDR3 is TGTGCCAGCAGTGCGTCGGGACAGGGGAGTTTTTCTGGAAACACCATATATTTT. The chain couples TRBV2 to TRBJ1-3; 10 bases match TRBD1. The CDR3 has 18 residues. Germline V gives CDR1 SNHLY, CDR2 FYNNEI. V lost 4 bases and J lost 1; bases outside the gene matches: 10.

This clone came up once. Germline is not matched at one junction end, which may reflect a read error. The rearrangement links TRBV5-6 to TRBJ2-5; D remains unclear. Germline CDR1 and CDR2: SGHDT and YYEEEE. This CDR3 is built from 13 residues. This CDR3 is CASSLGVDGTGDF. The DNA for the CDR3 is TGTGCCAGCAGCTTGGGTGTTGACGGCACCGGAGACTTC.

The V and J genes are TRBV5-6 and TRBJ2-5; tentative D call: TRBD1 (5 bases). CDR1 is SGHDT and CDR2 is YYEEEE in the germline V gene. V was clipped by 0 bases and J by 1 base, with 7 bases between them. The CDR3 is 14 residues long. The CDR3 nucleotides read TGTGCCAGCAGCTTGGGCCAGGGCCAAGAGACCCAGTACTTC. Residues: CASSLGQGQETQYF.

The V and J genes are TRBV7-6 and TRBJ2-3, with TRBD1 matching over 11 bases. The ends lost 5 bases at V and 1 base at J; junction bases unmatched: 11. The CDR3 runs to 18 residues. Germline lookup yields CDR1 SGHVS and CDR2 FNYEAQ. The CDR3 DNA follows: TGTGCCAGCAGCCCCCTTCCACCGGGACAGGGGGGCACAGATACGCAGTATTTT. Protein product: CASSPLPPGQGGTDTQYF.

This chain uses TRBV6-5 with TRBJ1-5, with 10 bases lining up with TRBD1. The J segment lost 7 bases and the V segment lost 6 bases, leaving 6 bases of the junction unmatched. This CDR3 has 14 amino acids. Germline V gene data show CDR1 as MNHEY and CDR2 as SVGAGI. CDR3 in amino acids: CASSGDRGGQPQHF. CDR3 coding DNA: TGTGCCAGCAGCGGGGACAGGGGAGGACAGCCCCAGCATTTT.

The chain links TRBV14 to TRBJ2-5; tentative D call: TRBD1 (6 bases). V shed 1 base and J shed 8 bases, with 17 bases lying between them. Per the germline V gene, CDR1 is SGHDN and CDR2 is FVKESK. The CDR3 runs 15 residues. For the CDR3, the DNA is TGTGCCAGCAGCCAAGGTGCGGCAGGGGTGTATACCCAGTACTTC. It yields the protein CASSQGAAGVYTQYF.

Of note for this clone: At one of its ends the junction is not consistent with the germline gene, which may arise from a read error. The chain is built from TRBV27 and TRBJ2-7; TRBD1 is a possible D gene (6 bases). The CDR3 consists of 14 residues. Looked up from germline, CDR1 is MNHEY and CDR2 is SMNVEV (reference sequence). CDR3 protein: CASSFGRGTYGQYF. DNA of the CDR3: TGTGCCAGCAGTTTCGGCAGGGGCACCTACGGGCAGTACTTC.

This clone was detected a few times. The V gene is TRBV5-4, the J gene TRBJ1-1; D may be TRBD1 (6 bases). Trimming stripped 0 bases from V and 0 bases from J, with 9 bases between. The CDR3 spans 15 residues. CDR1 and CDR2 (germline): SGHNT, YYREEE (reference sequence). The CDR3, as DNA: TGTGCCAGCAGCTTGGCCGGGACAATGAACACTGAAGCTTTCTTT. This sequence encodes CASSLAGTMNTEAFF.

The chain carries TRBV7-9 and TRBJ1-1, with D unresolved. Per germline, CDR1 SEHNR and CDR2 FQNEAQ (reference sequence). This CDR3 is 15 amino acids long. The germline V and J ends were trimmed by 4 bases and 3 bases, with 15 bases remaining between them. The CDR3 protein is CASSSPGRSYTEAFF. The CDR3 nucleotides are TGTGCCAGCAGCTCACCGGGGAGGAGCTACACTGAAGCTTTCTTT. The full variable domain, with the rest looked up from reference TRBV7-9 and TRBJ1-1, is DTGVSQNPRHKITKRGQNVTFRCDPISEHNRLYWYRQTLGQGPEFLTYFQNEAQLEKSRLLSDRFSAERPKGSFSTLEIQRTEQGDSAMYLCASSSPGRSYTEAFFGQGTRLTVV.

The V and J genes are TRBV29-1 and TRBJ2-7, with D tentatively TRBD2 (5 bases). V shed 1 base and J shed 3 bases, with 7 bases lying between them. The CDR3 totals 12 residues. Per the germline V gene, CDR1 is SQVTM and CDR2 is ANQGSEA. The CDR3 spells CSVEVASYEQYF. CDR3 bases: TGCAGCGTTGAAGTAGCGAGCTACGAGCAGTACTTC.

This clone has only one observation. The rearrangement links TRBV7-6 to TRBJ2-5, with D maybe TRBD1 (6 bases). The CDR3 is made up of 16 amino acids. Germline V lookup: CDR1 SGHVS, CDR2 FNYEAQ. The germline V and J ends were trimmed by 0 bases and 2 bases, with 13 bases remaining between them. As DNA, the CDR3 is TGTGCCAGCAGCTTAGCCCGCACGGACAGTCAAGAGACCCAGTACTTC. The encoded protein is CASSLARTDSQETQYF.

This clone showed up just a few times. The chain combines TRBV7-8 with TRBJ2-5; perhaps TRBD2 as D (5 bases). V was trimmed by 6 bases and J by 4 bases, leaving 15 bases between them. The CDR3 is made up of 14 amino acids. Germline V gives CDR1 SGHVS, CDR2 FQNEAQ. DNA for the CDR3: TGTGCCAGCAGAGTTAGGGTCGGAGGAGAGACCCAGTACTTC. It encodes CASRVRVGGETQYF.

The V and J genes are TRBV28 and TRBJ1-4; 10 bases fit TRBD1. The CDR3 totals 14 residues. Germline assignment: CDR1 MDHEN and CDR2 SYDVKM. Trimming at V came to 6 bases and at J to 6 bases, leaving 4 bases not matched to a gene. The CDR3 nucleotides read TGTGCCAGCAGGACGACAGGGGGCGATGAAAAACTGTTTTTT. Amino acids: CASRTTGGDEKLFF.

CDR3 in amino acids: CASSPSLSGSLNEQFF. For the CDR3, the DNA is TGTGCCAGCAGCCCCTCGTTGAGCGGGTCGTTAAATGAGCAGTTCTTC. V usage is TRBV7-2 and J usage is TRBJ2-1; a possible D gene is TRBD2 (6 bases). In germline, CDR1 is SGHTA, CDR2 FQGNSA. This CDR3 has 16 amino acids. Trimming took off 5 bases at V and 7 bases at J, with 21 bases between the two ends.

The CDR3 DNA reads as TGTGCCAGCAGCCTCCTTGCGGCCTCCTACAATGAGCAGTTCTTC. Its protein is CASSLLAASYNEQFF. The V gene is TRBV7-9, the J gene TRBJ2-1; D uncertain. Trimming shortened V by 5 bases and J by 0 bases, and 11 bases separated the two germline ends. The CDR3 loop spans 15 amino acids. CDR1 is SEHNR, CDR2 FQNEAQ, per germline (reference sequence).

The J gene is TRBJ2-3, the V gene TRBV28; 8 bases fit TRBD1. Germline V gives CDR1 MDHEN, CDR2 SYDVKM. CDR3 size: 12 residues. V gave up 6 bases and J gave up 6 bases; unmatched junction bases: 2. The chain's CDR3 is CASSSGGDTQYF. In DNA form, the CDR3 reads TGTGCCAGCAGCTCAGGGGGCGATACGCAGTATTTT.

The chain has TRBV30 and TRBJ2-3; 8 positions match TRBD2. CDR1 and CDR2 from the germline V gene are GTSNPN and SVGIG (reference sequence). The CDR3 has 15 amino acids. Germline trimming cut 5 bases from V and 1 base from J; bases unmatched to any gene: 8. The CDR3 DNA is TGTGCCTGGGGGGGACTAGGAAGTCGCACAGATACGCAGTATTTT. This encodes CAWGGLGSRTDTQYF.

The V call is TRBV6-6, the J call TRBJ2-3; 8 nucleotides line up with TRBD1. In germline, CDR1 is MNHNY, CDR2 SVGAGI (reference sequence). The CDR3 covers 16 residues. J gave up 11 bases and V 2 bases, and 15 bases lay outside the gene matches. CDR3 nucleotide sequence: TGTGCCAGCAGTTACCCCCCGGGACAGGAAAGAATAATGCAGTATTTT. This translates into CASSYPPGQERIMQYF.

V and J are TRBV2 and TRBJ1-1; a possible D gene is TRBD1 (6 bases). There are 14 residues in the CDR3. Trimming took 6 bases from V and 4 from J, leaving 15 bases between them. CDR1 is SNHLY, CDR2 FYNNEI, per germline. This CDR3 reads CASRNRVGGTEAFF. CDR3 in DNA: TGTGCCAGCAGGAACAGGGTCGGTGGCACTGAAGCTTTCTTT.

The chain joins TRBV6-4 to TRBJ2-7; 8 nucleotides agree with TRBD1. Germline CDR1 reads MRHNA; CDR2 reads SNTAGT. The V and J ends lost 3 bases and 5 bases, in that order; junction bases with no gene match: 3. The CDR3 contains 13 residues. The CDR3 protein is CASSETGDHEQYF. The CDR3 region has the DNA TGTGCCAGCAGTGAGACAGGGGACCACGAGCAGTACTTC.

CDR3 bases: TGTGCCAGCAGCACCTCCTCTAACAATGAGCAGTTCTTC. It codes for CASSTSSNNEQFF. The chain uses TRBV11-3 and TRBJ2-1; D ambiguous. The CDR3 is 13 residues long. The germline V and J ends were trimmed by 5 bases and 5 bases, with 10 bases remaining between them. CDR1 is SGHNT, CDR2 YENEEA, per germline.

V is TRBV30 and J is TRBJ1-1, with D perhaps TRBD1 (5 bases). Deletions cut 1 base from V and 1 base from J, with 7 bases between. This CDR3 spans 13 amino acids. Germline assignment: CDR1 GTSNPN and CDR2 SVGIG (reference sequence). CDR3 sequence reads: CAWSGQTNTEAFF. The CDR3 DNA sequence: TGTGCCTGGAGTGGACAGACGAACACTGAAGCTTTCTTT.

This clone was found once. The chain combines TRBV5-4 with TRBJ1-2; the D gene is possibly TRBD1 (5 bases). V was cut by 0 bases and J by 6 bases, with 9 bases left in between. Germline values: CDR1 SGHNT, CDR2 YYREEE (reference sequence). The CDR3 runs to 13 residues. The CDR3 reads CASSLAGLDGYTF. The CDR3, as DNA: TGTGCCAGCAGCTTGGCAGGGCTAGATGGCTACACCTTC.

The chain uses TRBV5-4 and TRBJ2-7; 13 nucleotides align to TRBD2. From germline, CDR1 is SGHNT and CDR2 YYREEE (reference sequence). Trimming cost V 4 bases and J 2 bases; bases outside gene matches: 3. CDR3 length: 15 amino acids. The CDR3 bases are TGTGCCAGCAGCGAAGGGACTAGCGGGGCCTACGAGCAGTACTTC. It is translated as CASSEGTSGAYEQYF.